This T cell receptor beta chain came from a study of T cells in Graves' hyperthyroidism and ophthalmopathy. The study, taken as a whole, reports: In validation, the model predicted ophthalmopathy. These predictions came a median about 6.5 months before onset.

The CDR3 is made up of 13 amino acids. Germline values: CDR1 GTSNPN, CDR2 SVGIG (reference sequence). V dropped 6 bases and J dropped 5 bases, with 13 bases sitting between them. The source material, RNA transcripts, was used to amplify TCR beta CDR3 regions. The HTBI primer set served for first-round RT-PCR of the TCR CDR3. TCRdb independently ran MiXCR on the multiplex PCR reads; one entry per CDR3 protein. The top ten hold 5.8% of the sample, which has nearly 600,000 distinct CDR3 sequences, around 13% seen once. On this clonotype itself: Its target is unknown.

The gene calls are TRBV30 and TRBJ2-2; D remains ambiguous. Sequenced sample: blood. The receptor was derived from a woman aged 25 to 39 with Graves' hyperthyroidism that later progressed to Graves' ophthalmopathy. CDR3 nucleotide sequence: TGTGCCTGTGCTGGCTTCGAAACCGGGGAGCTGTTTTTT. It is translated as CACAGFETGELFF. Full variable domain (remainder filled in from reference TRBV30 and TRBJ2-2): SQTIHQWPATLVQPVGSPLSLECTVEGTSNPNLYWYRQAAGRGLQLLFYSVGIGQISSEVPQNLSASRPQDRQFILSSKKLLLSDSGFYLCACAGFETGELFFGEGSRLTVL.